This T cell receptor (beta chain) was sequenced for a study of Ad26.COV2.S vaccination and SARS-CoV-2 variants. Points from the study as a whole: Relative to placebo recipients, vaccine recipients exhibited elevated spike-specific TCR breadth.

Repertoires were generated with immunoSEQ multiplex PCR, while TCRdb's copy carries only in-frame clones and drops some. The profile shows some 480,000 clones, around 85% of them singletons. Germline V CDR1 and CDR2: SGHTA, FQGNSA. V was clipped by 3 bases and J by 0 bases, with 13 bases between them. The CDR3 has 16 residues. Treatment specified: around 19 received Ad26.COV2.S at low or high dose, single or two shots; about 5 received placebo; per-sample allocation not given. The investigators took samples on day 63 after the first vaccine or placebo injection. Notes on this clone: Its matching antigen is unknown.

The chain has TRBV7-2 and TRBJ2-3; a possible D gene is TRBD2 (6 bases). The source is a person between 18 and 59 years old who received the Ad26.COV2.S COVID-19 vaccine or a placebo. Sequenced here: peripheral blood, sampled in a trial of Ad26.COV2.S vaccine versus placebo. The CDR3 loop reads CASSFAAGLSTDTQYF. The CDR3 DNA is TGTGCCAGCAGCTTTGCCGCGGGGTTAAGCACAGATACGCAGTATTTT.